This T cell receptor (beta chain) comes out of a study of OX40 agonist ivuxolimab in advanced cancers. With V trimmed by 5 bases and J by 3 bases, 20 bases remained unmatched. The CDR3 length is 19 residues. Germline CDR1 MGHRA, CDR2 YSYEKL. The repertoire was sequenced with immunoSEQ multiplex PCR; TCRdb's copy has only in-frame clones and lacks some. The table lists around 19,000 clones, 73% of them singletons. J is TRBJ2-7 and V is TRBV4-1; 9 nucleotides line up with TRBD1. This sequence originates from an adult with an advanced solid tumor such as melanoma, head and neck, liver or kidney cancer. Sequenced material: CD4+ or CD8+ T cells sorted from blood, taken in a trial of the OX40 agonist ivuxolimab. CDR3 sequence: CASSFRISLDRGSHYEQYF. The CDR3 DNA follows: TGCGCCAGCAGCTTCCGGATTTCCTTGGACAGGGGAAGCCACTACGAGCAGTACTTC.